One and the same sample provided the 26 T cell receptor beta chains below, sequenced in a study of a mutant IDH1 vaccine in newly diagnosed glioma. Measured with immunoSEQ multiplex PCR; TCRdb has only the in-frame clones, and not every one. The data hold about 25,000 clones, with approximately 80% observed a single time. Regarding time point: week 11, during vaccination. One vaccine dose held 300 ug of mutant IDH1 20-mer peptide and came with topical imiquimod. No cognate antigen is known for these TCRs. Sequencing used PBMCs, obtained from a glioma patient whose treatment included an IDH1 peptide vaccine. The source is a woman aged 18 to 35 with glioma.

This clone was counted between two and nine times. The chain is built from TRBV5-6 and TRBJ1-1; 8 bases match TRBD1. V was clipped by 5 bases and J by 5 bases; unmatched bases: 17. CDR3 length equals 17 residues. Looked up from germline, CDR1 is SGHDT and CDR2 is YYEEEE. As DNA, the CDR3 is TGTGCCAGCAGAAATGGGGTCCCAGGGGGCCCGAGGACTGAAGCTTTCTTT. Protein product: CASRNGVPGGPRTEAFF.

This clone was seen a few times. The chain joins TRBV5-1 to TRBJ1-1; D unclear. Between the trimmed V and J ends, which lost 4 bases and 1 base, there was a span of 11 bases. The CDR3 has 14 residues. The germline CDR1 and CDR2 sequences are SGHRS and YFSETQ. DNA of the CDR3: TGCGCCAGCAGCCCCCGGTCGTCGAACACTGAAGCTTTCTTT. It translates to CASSPRSSNTEAFF. Full variable domain (rest looked up from reference TRBV5-1 and TRBJ1-1): KAGVTQTPRYLIKTRGQQVTLSCSPISGHRSVSWYQQTPGQGLQFLFEYFSETQRNKGNFPGRFSGRQFSNSRSEMNVSTLELGDSALYLCASSPRSSNTEAFFGQGTRLTVV.

The rearrangement links TRBV19 to TRBJ1-4, with TRBD1 as a possible D gene (5 bases). This CDR3 has 15 amino acids. V was pared by 3 bases and J by 2 bases, with 10 bases between. Per germline, CDR1 LNHDA and CDR2 SQIVND (reference sequence). CDR3 sequence (DNA): TGTGCCAGTAGTATTGTGCAGGGCACTAATGAAAAACTGTTTTTT. Protein product: CASSIVQGTNEKLFF.

The V call is TRBV28, the J call TRBJ1-5; D is possibly TRBD1 (6 bases). V lost 10 bases to trimming and J lost 0 bases, with 13 bases between them. The germline CDR1 and CDR2 sequences are MDHEN and SYDVKM. The CDR3 length is 14 residues. The CDR3 bases are TGTGCCACCCGCAGGGGTTTTAGCAATCAGCCCCAGCATTTT. This encodes CATRRGFSNQPQHF.

The chain has TRBV19 and TRBJ1-1; 9 bases fit TRBD1. The CDR3 has 13 amino acids. J lost 10 bases, V lost 5 bases, and 8 bases had no gene match. Germline V gene sequence: CDR1 LNHDA, CDR2 SQIVND (reference sequence). The CDR3 coding sequence is TGTGCCAGTAGTTCCACAGGGGGCTATGCAGCTTTCTTT. Translated: CASSSTGGYAAFF.

This chain links TRBV6-1 with TRBJ1-5; 8 bases match TRBD1. This CDR3 has 16 residues. Germline loops: CDR1 MNHNS, CDR2 SASEGT. J was trimmed by 5 bases and V by 0 bases; bases with no gene match: 6. CDR3 coding DNA: TGTGCCAGCAGTGAAGCCTCGGGGACAGGTGATCAGCCCCAGCATTTT. Encoded protein: CASSEASGTGDQPQHF.

This chain links TRBV5-6 with TRBJ2-7, with D possibly matching TRBD2 (5 bases). The CDR3 loop spans 15 amino acids. Per germline, CDR1 SGHDT and CDR2 YYEEEE. V was trimmed by 2 bases and J by 3 bases, leaving 15 bases between them. CDR3 nucleotides: TGTGCCAGCAGCTTTGACCCCTGGAGGAGCTACGAGCAGTACTTC. Translated, it gives CASSFDPWRSYEQYF. Drawing the rest from reference TRBV5-6 and TRBJ2-7, the complete variable domain is DAGVTQSPTHLIKTRGQQVTLRCSPKSGHDTVSWYQQALGQGPQFIFQYYEEEERQRGNFPDRFSGHQFPNYSSELNVNALLLGDSALYLCASSFDPWRSYEQYFGPGTRLTVT.

The V and J genes are TRBV6-1 and TRBJ2-7, with D possibly TRBD2 on 5 matching bases. V lost 1 base and J lost 3, with 13 bases in between. Germline assignment: CDR1 MNHNS and CDR2 SASEGT. The CDR3 length is 15 residues. CDR3 residues: CASSEELGSLYEQYF. The CDR3 DNA sequence: TGTGCCAGCAGTGAAGAGTTAGGGAGCCTCTACGAGCAGTACTTC.

Here the CDR3 reads CASSLGDGRASYEQYF. CDR3 bases: TGTGCCAGCAGCTTAGGTGACGGGAGGGCCAGTTACGAGCAGTACTTC. This chain links TRBV7-2 with TRBJ2-7, with 8 bases matching TRBD2. In germline, CDR1 is SGHTA, CDR2 FQGNSA. The CDR3 is 16 amino acids. V trimming: 1 base; J trimming: 4 bases; junction bases outside the gene matches: 9.

This chain uses TRBV13 with TRBJ2-3, with 9 bases aligning to TRBD1. With 7 bases clipped from V and 6 bases from J, the junction kept 5 bases outside the gene matches. From germline, CDR1 is PRHDT and CDR2 FYEKMQ (reference sequence). This CDR3 region has 13 residues. CDR3 sequence reads: CASTETGGDTQYF. CDR3 nucleotides: TGTGCCAGCACCGAGACAGGGGGTGATACGCAGTATTTT.

The chain couples TRBV19 to TRBJ1-5; unclear D gene. The CDR3 has 14 residues. Trimming removed 6 bases from V and 1 base from J, with 10 bases in between. In germline, CDR1 is LNHDA, CDR2 SQIVND (reference sequence). The CDR3 DNA is TGTGCCAGTAGCGGCGAAGGAAGCAATCAGCCCCAGCATTTT. This sequence encodes CASSGEGSNQPQHF.

The chain uses TRBV30 and TRBJ1-1, with TRBD1 matching over 7 bases. Germline values: CDR1 GTSNPN, CDR2 SVGIG (reference sequence). Trimming at V came to 5 bases and at J to 4 bases, leaving 4 bases not matched to a gene. The CDR3 is 12 amino acids. As DNA, the CDR3 is TGTGCCTGGGCAGGGGGGATCACTGAAGCTTTCTTT. Its translation: CAWAGGITEAFF.

This chain uses TRBV5-1 with TRBJ1-1, with 11 nucleotides matching TRBD1. Germline assignment: CDR1 SGHRS and CDR2 YFSETQ. This CDR3 spans 14 amino acids. The V gene end was trimmed by 3 bases and the J gene end by 7 bases; junction bases not matched to a gene: 5. This CDR3 reads CASSWTGGFGEAFF. In DNA, the CDR3 is TGCGCCAGCAGCTGGACAGGGGGCTTCGGTGAAGCTTTCTTT. The variable domain in full, completed from reference TRBV5-1 and TRBJ1-1, reads KAGVTQTPRYLIKTRGQQVTLSCSPISGHRSVSWYQQTPGQGLQFLFEYFSETQRNKGNFPGRFSGRQFSNSRSEMNVSTLELGDSALYLCASSWTGGFGEAFFGQGTRLTVV.

V and J are TRBV10-1 and TRBJ2-7, with TRBD2 identical over 9 bases. Germline lookup yields CDR1 WNHNN and CDR2 SYGVQD (reference sequence). J gave up 2 bases and V 2 bases, and 13 bases lay outside the gene matches. The CDR3 has 18 amino acids. CDR3 in DNA: TGCGCCAGCAGTGAGCGTCGTGATTGGCGGGAGGGAACCTACGAGCAGTACTTC. It codes for CASSERRDWREGTYEQYF.

The rearrangement uses TRBV4-2 and TRBJ2-1; D not certain. CDR3 size: 17 residues. Germline values: CDR1 LGHNA, CDR2 YNFKEQ. V lost 0 bases, J lost 0 bases, and 12 bases lay in between. The CDR3 DNA reads as TGTGCCAGCAGCCAAGATTTCGGCAGTAGCTCCTACAATGAGCAGTTCTTC. Encoded protein: CASSQDFGSSSYNEQFF.

The rearrangement uses TRBV19 and TRBJ1-3; D gene ambiguous. Deletions cut 10 bases from V and 2 bases from J, with 15 bases between. This CDR3 contains 14 residues. The germline V gene has CDR1 LNHDA and CDR2 SQIVND (reference sequence). Here the CDR3 reads CATAVNRAGNTIYF. The CDR3 DNA follows: TGTGCCACCGCGGTGAACCGGGCTGGAAACACCATATATTTT.

The V call is TRBV28, the J call TRBJ2-7; possibly TRBD1 for D (6 bases). The CDR3 sequence is 13 residues long. The V and J ends lost 3 bases and 3 bases respectively, with 9 bases between them. The germline CDR1 and CDR2 sequences are MDHEN and SYDVKM. CDR3 sequence reads: CASSLGTRYEQYF. In DNA, the CDR3 is TGTGCCAGCAGTTTGGGGACACGCTACGAGCAGTACTTC.

V is TRBV2 and J is TRBJ2-7; unclear D gene. Germline loops: CDR1 SNHLY, CDR2 FYNNEI. V was shortened by 4 bases and J by 4 bases, with 11 bases between the two germline ends. The CDR3 length is 13 residues. In nucleotides, the CDR3 is TGTGCCAGCAGTGCCTCAGACATGTACGAGCAGTACTTC. Translated: CASSASDMYEQYF.

The CDR3 loop is CASGFGRGAGETQYF. The DNA for the CDR3 is TGTGCTAGTGGCTTCGGGAGGGGGGCCGGAGAGACCCAGTACTTC. V is TRBV12-5 and J is TRBJ2-5; 8 positions agree with TRBD2. V gave up 6 bases and J gave up 4 bases; unmatched junction bases: 10. Germline values: CDR1 LGHNT, CDR2 FRNRAP. This CDR3 has 15 amino acids.

This clone was detected only a few times. The chain joins TRBV5-1 to TRBJ2-2; D is possibly TRBD2 (7 bases). CDR3 length: 16 residues. The V and J ends lost 0 bases and 6 bases respectively, with 15 bases between them. Germline-derived CDR1 and CDR2 are SGHRS and YFSETQ. CDR3 amino acids: CASSLEASGGPGELFF. The CDR3 DNA is TGCGCCAGCAGCTTGGAAGCTTCCGGGGGGCCCGGGGAGCTGTTTTTT.

V and J are TRBV18 and TRBJ1-6, with 7 nucleotides matching TRBD1. After removal of 4 bases from V and 7 bases from J, the junction contained 4 bases not matched to a gene. CDR1 is KGHSH and CDR2 is LQKENI in the germline V gene. The CDR3 contains 14 residues. In nucleotides, the CDR3 is TGTGCCAGCTCACTACCGGGACAGAATTCACCCCTCCACTTT. This encodes CASSLPGQNSPLHF.

The chain combines TRBV15 with TRBJ2-2; no clear D. CDR1 LNHNV and CDR2 YYDKDF come from the germline V gene (reference sequence). The V end was cut by 1 base, the J end by 6 bases, with 0 bases between. The CDR3 runs 11 residues. The CDR3 loop reads CATSRAGELFF. CDR3 nucleotides: TGTGCCACCAGCAGAGCCGGGGAGCTGTTTTTT.

The J gene is TRBJ2-2, the V gene TRBV7-9; D remains ambiguous. Germline loops: CDR1 SEHNR, CDR2 FQNEAQ (reference sequence). Deletions cut 5 bases from V and 1 base from J, with 8 bases between. The CDR3 covers 14 residues. The CDR3 DNA sequence: TGTGCCAGCAGCCGATTAGGGAACACCGGGGAGCTGTTTTTT. Translating gives CASSRLGNTGELFF.

This chain uses TRBV4-2 with TRBJ1-5, with no clear D. The V gene lost 1 base and the J gene lost 6 bases, with 7 bases spanning the gap. This CDR3 has 13 amino acids. Germline loops: CDR1 LGHNA, CDR2 YNFKEQ. The CDR3 sequence: CASSQGKVQPQHF. CDR3 in DNA: TGTGCCAGCAGCCAAGGGAAGGTTCAGCCCCAGCATTTT.

This chain connects TRBV28 to TRBJ1-4; no definite D call. This CDR3 contains 15 residues. V lost 6 bases and J lost 7, with 18 bases in between. Germline CDR1 reads MDHEN; CDR2 reads SYDVKM. In DNA, the CDR3 is TGTGCCAGCAGCCCCCCCCCAGATTACGGTGAAAAACTGTTTTTT. Encoded protein: CASSPPPDYGEKLFF.

This clone was observed once. V gene TRBV10-3 combines with J gene TRBJ2-2; 14 bases align to TRBD2. The CDR3 is 16 amino acids. Trimming took 6 bases from V and 3 from J; bases not matched to a gene: 3. CDR1 is ENHRY, CDR2 SYGVKD, per germline. CDR3 loop: CAIRTGLAGDTGELFF. As DNA, the CDR3 is TGTGCCATCAGGACGGGACTAGCGGGAGACACCGGGGAGCTGTTTTTT.